Below, 20 T cell receptor beta chains from the same sample are listed, as sequenced in a study of regulatory T cells in long-lasting Graves disease (dated by TCRdb to the early 2020s). Library preparation used multiplex PCR. TCRdb names Illumina HiSeq 4000 as the instrument used. TCR beta libraries were built with iRepertoire HTBI primers and Arm-PCR amplification of CDR3 regions. TCRdb trimmed public reads at Q25 via fastp, called clones via MiXCR and kept in-frame beta chains. When rows share a CDR3 protein, they turn into one entry using the most common DNA and genes. In all, the sample holds about 310,000 distinct CDR3 sequences, and 15% to 20% of those were seen once. The ten largest clones capture less than 40% of the sample. The time point label corresponds to: newly diagnosed GD, antithyroid drugs for less than 3 months. For both TCR sequencing and RNA sequencing, RNA was extracted from PBMCs in TRIzol.

Sample: peripheral blood mononuclear cells (PBMCs), taken at new diagnosis, from a patient treated with antithyroid drugs. These TCRs come from a female donor with Graves disease.

The chain couples TRBV24-1 to TRBJ2-3; 8 positions match TRBD2. Trimming removed 1 base from V and 4 bases from J; junction bases left unmatched: 12. The germline CDR1 and CDR2 sequences are KGHDR and SFDVKD. This CDR3 region has 18 residues. CDR3 sequence (DNA): TGTGCCACCAGTGATTTACCAGCGGGAGCTGGGAGACCAGATACGCAGTATTTT. Translating it yields CATSDLPAGAGRPDTQYF.

This chain uses TRBV9 with TRBJ2-1; 9 nucleotides line up with TRBD2. Germline V gene sequence: CDR1 SGDLS, CDR2 YYNGEE. The junction had 6 bases not matched to a gene; V was cut back by 2 bases and J by 6 bases. The CDR3 extends over 15 amino acids. The CDR3 sequence: CASSVASGTVNEQFF. DNA for the CDR3: TGTGCCAGCAGCGTTGCTAGCGGGACGGTCAATGAGCAGTTCTTC.

The chain joins TRBV18 to TRBJ2-7; D might be TRBD2 (6 bases). Germline CDR1 and CDR2: KGHSH and LQKENI. The length of the CDR3 is 13 residues. V was shortened by 0 bases and J by 7 bases, with 10 bases between the two germline ends. CDR3 sequence reads: CASSPPFGGEQYF. CDR3 nucleotides: TGTGCCAGCTCACCACCGTTCGGGGGAGAGCAGTACTTC.

At least ten counts were recorded for this clonotype. This chain connects TRBV12-3 or TRBV12-4 to TRBJ1-1, with TRBD1 matching 9 bases. The V and J ends lost 5 bases and 7 bases, in that order; junction bases with no gene match: 5. The CDR3 extends over 13 amino acids. CDR3 nucleotide sequence: TGTGCCAGCAGTCCAGGGACAGGGCTTGAAGCTTTCTTT. This translates into CASSPGTGLEAFF.

This clonotype appeared a few times. This chain links TRBV4-1 with TRBJ2-2; unclear D gene. The V end was cut by 0 bases, the J end by 10 bases, with 6 bases between. Germline V gene lookup returns CDR1 MGHRA and CDR2 YSYEKL. This CDR3 is 12 amino acids long. The CDR3 spells CASSQDYAELFF. The CDR3 DNA reads as TGCGCCAGCAGCCAAGACTATGCGGAGCTGTTTTTT.

The chain has TRBV15 and TRBJ2-3; tentative D call: TRBD1 (6 bases). Germline V gene data show CDR1 as LNHNV and CDR2 as YYDKDF (reference sequence). CDR3 length: 16 amino acids. Trimming removed 3 bases at V and 3 bases at J, with 16 bases between. The CDR3 coding sequence is TGTGCCACCAGCAGGGGAACAGGGTTAGGGACAGATACGCAGTATTTT. It encodes CATSRGTGLGTDTQYF.

This clonotype appeared many times. The chain is built from TRBV11-2 and TRBJ2-5; TRBD1 or TRBD2 may be the D gene (5 bases each). CDR1 and CDR2 (germline): SGHAT, FQNNGV. CDR3 length: 13 amino acids. Between the trimmed V and J ends, which lost 1 base and 5 bases, there was a span of 8 bases. The CDR3 coding sequence is TGTGCCAGCAGCTTAGCCGGGGCGGAGACCCAGTACTTC. Its protein is CASSLAGAETQYF.

This clonotype was seen ten or more times. V gene TRBV11-2 combines with J gene TRBJ1-5; the D gene is possibly TRBD1 (6 bases). CDR1 is SGHAT and CDR2 is FQNNGV in the germline V gene. There are 15 residues in the CDR3. The germline V and J ends were trimmed by 0 bases and 5 bases, with 11 bases remaining between them. DNA of the CDR3: TGTGCCAGCAGCTTAGATTGGGGGGGGCATCAGCCCCAGCATTTT. This encodes CASSLDWGGHQPQHF.

The CDR3 sequence is CASSQGRASGRARDIQYF. In DNA, the CDR3 is TGCGCCAGCAGCCAAGGTCGCGCTAGCGGGAGGGCCAGAGACATTCAGTACTTC. V is TRBV4-1 and J is TRBJ2-4; 12 bases are shared with TRBD2. The germline V gene has CDR1 MGHRA and CDR2 YSYEKL. The CDR3 extends over 18 amino acids. V shed 1 base, J shed 8 bases, and the junction held 12 bases outside the gene matches.

This sequence joins TRBV20-1 and TRBJ2-1; 15 bases match TRBD2. CDR3 length equals 15 residues. CDR1 and CDR2 from the germline V gene are DFQATT and SNEGSKA (reference sequence). V lost 3 bases, J lost 3 bases, and 0 bases stayed unmatched. CDR3 region: CSARGLAGGYNEQFF. CDR3 nucleotides: TGCAGTGCTAGGGGACTAGCGGGAGGCTACAATGAGCAGTTCTTC.

In this sample, this clonotype turned up many times. The CDR3: CASFAGQLTNYGYTF. In nucleotides, the CDR3 is TGTGCCAGCTTCGCCGGGCAGCTGACTAACTATGGCTACACCTTC. The chain recombines TRBV7-9 with TRBJ1-2; the D is unclear. Trimming stripped 8 bases from V and 0 bases from J, with 16 bases between. Germline V gene data show CDR1 as SEHNR and CDR2 as FQNEAQ (reference sequence). This CDR3 comprises 15 residues.

In its sample, this clonotype was seen many times. The chain has TRBV27 and TRBJ2-5, with 13 nucleotides matching TRBD2. The CDR3 is 16 amino acids. V shed 0 bases, J shed 3 bases, and the junction held 1 base outside the gene matches. CDR1 and CDR2 (germline): MNHEY, SMNVEV (reference sequence). CDR3 DNA sequence: TGTGCCAGCAGTTTATCACTAGCGGGAGGGAAAGAGACCCAGTACTTC. It specifies CASSLSLAGGKETQYF.

This clonotype has only a few counts. The genes are TRBV25-1 and TRBJ2-7; 7 nucleotides align to TRBD1. The CDR3 contains 14 residues. V shed 4 bases and J 3 bases; nucleotides not matched to a gene: 6. Germline CDR1 is MGHDK and CDR2 is SYGVNS. CDR3 nucleotides: TGTGCCAGCAGTGTTACAGGGGTCTACTACGAGCAGTACTTC. It encodes CASSVTGVYYEQYF.

This chain links TRBV19 with TRBJ1-5, with 8 bases fitting TRBD1. The CDR3 runs to 15 residues. Germline loops: CDR1 LNHDA, CDR2 SQIVND (reference sequence). With V trimmed by 4 bases and J by 3 bases, 5 bases remained unmatched. The CDR3, as DNA: TGTGCCAGTAGTAACTGGGGACAGGTCAATCAGCCCCAGCATTTT. This encodes CASSNWGQVNQPQHF.

This clonotype was observed at least ten times. This chain joins TRBV2 and TRBJ2-6, with a weak D call TRBD1 (7 bases). V was shortened by 9 bases and J by 3 bases, with 18 bases between the two germline ends. The CDR3 runs to 16 residues. CDR1 and CDR2 from the germline V gene are SNHLY and FYNNEI. In DNA, the CDR3 is TGTGCCAGTTACAGGGGTTGGGGGGATGGGGCCAACGTCCTGACTTTC. It specifies CASYRGWGDGANVLTF.

The rearrangement uses TRBV18 and TRBJ2-1; perhaps D is TRBD1 or TRBD2 (5 bases each). Trimming cost V 1 base and J 8 bases, with 12 bases left between them. From germline, CDR1 is KGHSH and CDR2 LQKENI. The CDR3 is 14 amino acids. The DNA for the CDR3 is TGTGCCAGCTCACCACGGGGGAGTCGCGATGAGCAGTTCTTC. Translation: CASSPRGSRDEQFF.

This clonotype has a count of ten or more. CDR3: CATSDGGTEAFF. The CDR3 region has the DNA TGTGCCACCAGTGATGGGGGCACTGAAGCTTTCTTT. V is TRBV24-1 and J is TRBJ1-1; possibly TRBD1 for D (5 bases). The V end was cut by 3 bases, the J end by 4 bases, with 5 bases between. The CDR3 is made up of 12 amino acids. In germline, CDR1 is KGHDR, CDR2 SFDVKD.

This clonotype was detected ten times or more. V gene TRBV27 combines with J gene TRBJ1-1; unclear D gene. With 3 bases removed from V and 3 bases from J, the gap between germline ends came to 8 bases. The CDR3 is 13 amino acids. Germline CDR1 reads MNHEY; CDR2 reads SMNVEV (reference sequence). The CDR3 DNA is TGTGCCAGCAGTTTTTCTACGGACACTGAAGCTTTCTTT. This gives the protein CASSFSTDTEAFF.

As to this clonotype: Being one base from a much bigger clone, this may be a read error. The rearrangement uses TRBV2 and TRBJ1-4, with D hard to call. Looked up from germline, CDR1 is SNHLY and CDR2 is FYNNEI. This CDR3 spans 13 amino acids. The CDR3 protein is CASSYVRNAKLFF. In DNA form, the CDR3 reads TGTGCCAGCAGTTACGTGCGGAATGCAAAACTGTTTTTT.

V usage is TRBV28 and J usage is TRBJ1-5, with D perhaps matching TRBD1 (5 bases). Trimming shortened V by 10 bases and J by 7 bases, and 17 bases separated the two germline ends. CDR1 and CDR2 from the germline V gene are MDHEN and SYDVKM. This CDR3 contains 13 residues. CDR3 amino acids: CATARGIGQPQHF. The CDR3 DNA reads TGTGCCACCGCGAGGGGTATCGGCCAGCCCCAGCATTTT.